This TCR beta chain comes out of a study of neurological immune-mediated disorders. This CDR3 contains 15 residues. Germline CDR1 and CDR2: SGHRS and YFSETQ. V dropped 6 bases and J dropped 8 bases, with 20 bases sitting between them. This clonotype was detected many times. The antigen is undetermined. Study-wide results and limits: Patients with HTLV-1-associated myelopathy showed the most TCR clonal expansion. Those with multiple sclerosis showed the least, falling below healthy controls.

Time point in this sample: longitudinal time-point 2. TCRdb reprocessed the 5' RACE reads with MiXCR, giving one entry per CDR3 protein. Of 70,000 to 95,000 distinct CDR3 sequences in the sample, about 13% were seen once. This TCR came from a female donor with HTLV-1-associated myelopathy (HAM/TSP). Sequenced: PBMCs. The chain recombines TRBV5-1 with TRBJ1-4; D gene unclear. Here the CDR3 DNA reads TGCGCCAGCACACCCTACACCTACGGCGGGGAAAAACTGTTTTTT. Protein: CASTPYTYGGEKLFF. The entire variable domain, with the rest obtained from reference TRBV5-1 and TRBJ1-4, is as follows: KAGVTQTPRYLIKTRGQQVTLSCSPISGHRSVSWYQQTPGQGLQFLFEYFSETQRNKGNFPGRFSGRQFSNSRSEMNVSTLELGDSALYLCASTPYTYGGEKLFFGSGTQLSVL.